This TCR beta chain was sequenced during a study of T cells and Merkel cell carcinoma outcomes. TCRdb's table, derived via immunoSEQ multiplex PCR, lists solely in-frame clones and lacks some. The table lists some 15,000 clones, 85% to 90% of them singletons. This TCR came from a human donor with Merkel cell carcinoma. Sequenced: tumor tissue from Merkel cell carcinoma.

The CDR3 region is CATSRDYGYEQYF. DNA for the CDR3: TGTGCCACCAGCAGAGATTACGGCTACGAGCAGTACTTC. This chain links TRBV15 with TRBJ2-7; D gene unclear. V was shortened by 0 bases and J by 3 bases, with 6 bases between the two germline ends. Germline CDR1 and CDR2: LNHNV and YYDKDF (reference sequence). The CDR3 consists of 13 residues.